The source of this TCR beta chain is a study of blood T cells in healthy people across ages. With a J-beta primer mix and a sample-barcoded 5' primer, a second PCR ran about 7 to 11 cycles. TCRdb analysed the 5' RACE reads with MiXCR anew, one entry per CDR3 protein. Seen here are 650,000 to 700,000 distinct CDR3 sequences, about 32% observed once, and the top ten hold approximately 15%. The sequence was obtained from a woman at least 80 years old in good health. Sequencing used blood.

The CDR3 DNA is TGCAGTGCACTCCTAGCGGGGGGCTGGGATACGCAGTATTTT. Protein product: CSALLAGGWDTQYF. This sequence joins TRBV20-1 and TRBJ2-3, with TRBD2 matching over 11 bases. V trimming: 6 bases; J trimming: 6 bases; junction bases outside the gene matches: 8. CDR3 length equals 14 residues. Germline values: CDR1 DFQATT, CDR2 SNEGSKA (reference sequence).